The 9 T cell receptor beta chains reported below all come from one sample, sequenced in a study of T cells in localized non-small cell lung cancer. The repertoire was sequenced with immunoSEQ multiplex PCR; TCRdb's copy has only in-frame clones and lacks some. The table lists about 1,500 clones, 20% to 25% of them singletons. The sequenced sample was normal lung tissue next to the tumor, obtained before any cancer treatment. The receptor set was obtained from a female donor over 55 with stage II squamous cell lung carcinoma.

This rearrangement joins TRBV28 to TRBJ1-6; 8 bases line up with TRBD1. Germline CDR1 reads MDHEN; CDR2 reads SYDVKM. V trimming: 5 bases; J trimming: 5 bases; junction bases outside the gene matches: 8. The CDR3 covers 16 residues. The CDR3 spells CASSGPRTGNNSPLHF. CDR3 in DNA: TGTGCCAGCAGTGGACCCCGGACAGGGAATAATTCACCCCTCCACTTT. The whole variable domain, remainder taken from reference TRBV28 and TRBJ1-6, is DVKVTQSSRYLVKRTGEKVFLECVQDMDHENMFWYRQDPGLGLRLIYFSYDVKMKEKGDIPEGYSVSREKKERFSLILESASTNQTSMYLCASSGPRTGNNSPLHFGNGTRLTVT.

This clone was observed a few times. The CDR3 is CASSVEVHSYEQYF. CDR3 coding DNA: TGTGCCAGCAGCGTAGAGGTCCACTCCTACGAGCAGTACTTC. The rearrangement links TRBV9 to TRBJ2-7, with D unclear. The V end was cut by 0 bases, the J end by 0 bases, with 7 bases between. The germline V gene encodes CDR1 SGDLS and CDR2 YYNGEE. This CDR3 spans 14 amino acids. The whole variable domain, remainder taken from reference TRBV9 and TRBJ2-7, is DSGVTQTPKHLITATGQRVTLRCSPRSGDLSVYWYQQSLDQGLQFLIQYYNGEERAKGNILERFSAQQFPDLHSELNLSSLELGDSALYFCASSVEVHSYEQYFGPGTRLTVT.

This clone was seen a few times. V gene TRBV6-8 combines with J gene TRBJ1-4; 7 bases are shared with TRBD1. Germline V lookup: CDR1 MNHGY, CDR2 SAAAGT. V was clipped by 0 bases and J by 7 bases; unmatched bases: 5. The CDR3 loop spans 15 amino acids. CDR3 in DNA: TGTGCCAGCAGTTACTCGCCAGGGGGAGGTGAAAAACTGTTTTTT. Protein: CASSYSPGGGEKLFF.

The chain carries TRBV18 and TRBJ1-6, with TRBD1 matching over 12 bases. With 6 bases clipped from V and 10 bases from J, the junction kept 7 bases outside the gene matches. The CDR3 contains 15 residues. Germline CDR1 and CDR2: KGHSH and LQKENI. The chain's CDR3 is CASSPGTGGNSPLHF. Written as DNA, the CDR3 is TGTGCCAGCTCGCCCGGGACAGGGGGCAACTCACCCCTCCACTTT.

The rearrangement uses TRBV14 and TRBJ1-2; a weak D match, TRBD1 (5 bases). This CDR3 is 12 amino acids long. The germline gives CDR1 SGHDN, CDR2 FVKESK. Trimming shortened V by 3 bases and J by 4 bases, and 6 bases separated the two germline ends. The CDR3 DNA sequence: TGTGCCAGCAGCCACGGGGGCTATGGCTACACCTTC. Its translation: CASSHGGYGYTF.

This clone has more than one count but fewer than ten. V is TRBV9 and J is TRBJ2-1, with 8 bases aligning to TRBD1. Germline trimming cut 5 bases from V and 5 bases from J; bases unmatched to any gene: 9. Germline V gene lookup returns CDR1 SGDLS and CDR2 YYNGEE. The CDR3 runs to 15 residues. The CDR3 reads CASSQGAQINNEQFF. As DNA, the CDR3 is TGTGCCAGCAGTCAGGGGGCGCAAATTAACAATGAGCAGTTCTTC.

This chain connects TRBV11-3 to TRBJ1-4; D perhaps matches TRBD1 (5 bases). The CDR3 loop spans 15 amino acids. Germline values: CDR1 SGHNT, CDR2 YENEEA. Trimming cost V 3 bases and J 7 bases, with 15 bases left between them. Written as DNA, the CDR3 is TGTGCCAGCAGCTTGGCCGGGACGGAGGGTGAAAAACTGTTTTTT. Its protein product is CASSLAGTEGEKLFF.

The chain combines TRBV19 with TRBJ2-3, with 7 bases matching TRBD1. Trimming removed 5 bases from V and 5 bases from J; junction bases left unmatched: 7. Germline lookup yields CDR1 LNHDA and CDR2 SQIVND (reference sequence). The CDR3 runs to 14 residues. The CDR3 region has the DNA TGTGCCAGTAGTCGGACAGGAGGTGGAGATACGCAGTATTTT. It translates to CASSRTGGGDTQYF.

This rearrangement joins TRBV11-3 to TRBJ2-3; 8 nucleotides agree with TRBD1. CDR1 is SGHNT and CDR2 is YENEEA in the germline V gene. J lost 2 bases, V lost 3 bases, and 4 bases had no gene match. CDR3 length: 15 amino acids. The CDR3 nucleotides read TGTGCCAGCAGCTTTCGACAGGGGACCACAGATACGCAGTATTTT. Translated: CASSFRQGTTDTQYF.